The 6 T cell receptor beta chains given below trace back to one sample, sequenced in a study of cytomegalovirus exposure and HLA in healthy donors. Primers for the PCR totalled 60 Vbeta and 13 Jbeta. Sequencing was performed with immunoSEQ multiplex PCR; in TCRdb, only in-frame clones are kept and a portion is missing. The table has 150,000 to 200,000 clones, roughly 87% seen once; the top ten hold around 0.21%. The sample was PBMCs. Receptors originate from a girl under two years old in good health and CMV-seronegative.

The rearrangement uses TRBV29-1 and TRBJ1-2, with a tentative D call TRBD1 (6 bases). This CDR3 has 13 amino acids. The V end was cut by 7 bases, the J end by 5 bases, with 17 bases between. Germline assignment: CDR1 SQVTM and CDR2 ANQGSEA. CDR3 residues: CSAQPQGGYGYTF. As DNA, the CDR3 is TGCAGCGCCCAACCACAGGGCGGGTATGGCTACACCTTC.

The V and J genes are TRBV5-8 and TRBJ1-6; 9 bases map to TRBD1. V shed 2 bases, J shed 11 bases, and the junction held 5 bases outside the gene matches. Germline V gene lookup returns CDR1 SGHTS and CDR2 YDEGEE. The CDR3 is 14 residues long. The CDR3 region has the DNA TGTGCCAGCAGCTTAAACAGGGGGCGTACACCCCTCCACTTT. Translated, it gives CASSLNRGRTPLHF.

The rearrangement uses TRBV29-1 and TRBJ2-3; a possible D gene is TRBD1 (6 bases). V dropped 6 bases and J dropped 4 bases, with 11 bases sitting between them. The CDR3 is 12 amino acids. Germline loops: CDR1 SQVTM, CDR2 ANQGSEA. As DNA, the CDR3 is TGCAGCGTATCGTACAGGGCAGATACGCAGTATTTT. It encodes CSVSYRADTQYF.

The V call is TRBV7-8, the J call TRBJ2-7; 9 bases agree with TRBD2. After removal of 3 bases from V and 7 bases from J, the junction contained 4 bases not matched to a gene. The germline V gene encodes CDR1 SGHVS and CDR2 FQNEAQ. This CDR3 has 13 amino acids. As DNA, the CDR3 is TGTGCCAGCAGCTTGGCGGGAGGGGCGGAGCAGTACTTC. Amino acid sequence: CASSLAGGAEQYF.

V and J are TRBV7-9 and TRBJ2-2; perhaps TRBD2 as D (5 bases). The CDR3 consists of 14 residues. Trimming cost V 10 bases and J 6 bases, with 18 bases left between them. CDR1 is SEHNR, CDR2 FQNEAQ, per germline (reference sequence). The CDR3 coding sequence is TGTGCCACTAGGGAGTTGAGTTTATCCGGGGAGCTGTTTTTT. This sequence encodes CATRELSLSGELFF.

The chain has TRBV30 and TRBJ1-2; the D is unclear. Trimming took off 3 bases at V and 2 bases at J, with 7 bases between the two ends. The CDR3 contains 12 residues. Germline loops: CDR1 GTSNPN, CDR2 SVGIG (reference sequence). This CDR3 reads CAWRGLNYGYTF. The DNA for the CDR3 is TGTGCCTGGAGAGGACTAAACTATGGCTACACCTTC. Drawing the rest from reference TRBV30 and TRBJ1-2, the complete variable domain is SQTIHQWPATLVQPVGSPLSLECTVEGTSNPNLYWYRQAAGRGLQLLFYSVGIGQISSEVPQNLSASRPQDRQFILSSKKLLLSDSGFYLCAWRGLNYGYTFGSGTRLTVV.